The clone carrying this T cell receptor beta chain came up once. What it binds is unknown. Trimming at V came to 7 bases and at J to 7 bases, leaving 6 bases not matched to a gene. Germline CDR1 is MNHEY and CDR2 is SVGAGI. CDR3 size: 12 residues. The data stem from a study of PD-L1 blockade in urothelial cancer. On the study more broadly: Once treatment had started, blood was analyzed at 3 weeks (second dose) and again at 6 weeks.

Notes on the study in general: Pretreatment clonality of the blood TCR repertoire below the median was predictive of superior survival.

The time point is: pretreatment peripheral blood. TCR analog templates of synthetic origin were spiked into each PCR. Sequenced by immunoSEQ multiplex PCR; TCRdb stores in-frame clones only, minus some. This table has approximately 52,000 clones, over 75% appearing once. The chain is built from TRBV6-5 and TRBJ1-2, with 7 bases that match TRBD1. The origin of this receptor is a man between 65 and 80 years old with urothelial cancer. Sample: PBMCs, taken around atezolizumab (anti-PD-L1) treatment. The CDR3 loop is CASTTTGFGYTF. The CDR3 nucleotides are TGTGCCAGCACCACGACAGGGTTTGGCTACACCTTC.